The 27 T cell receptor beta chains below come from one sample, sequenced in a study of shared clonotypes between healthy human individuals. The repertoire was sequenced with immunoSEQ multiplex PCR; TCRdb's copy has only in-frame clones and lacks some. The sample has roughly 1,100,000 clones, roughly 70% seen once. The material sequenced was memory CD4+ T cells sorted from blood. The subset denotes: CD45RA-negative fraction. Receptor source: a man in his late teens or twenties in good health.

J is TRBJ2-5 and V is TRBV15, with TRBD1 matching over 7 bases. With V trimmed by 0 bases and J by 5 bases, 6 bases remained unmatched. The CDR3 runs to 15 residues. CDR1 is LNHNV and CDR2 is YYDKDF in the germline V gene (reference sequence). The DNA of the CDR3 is TGTGCCACCAGCAGAGATGGACAGGTCCACGAGACCCAGTACTTC. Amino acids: CATSRDGQVHETQYF.

CDR3 in amino acids: CASRDPRTAQETQYF. CDR3 coding DNA: TGTGCCAGCAGAGACCCCCGGACAGCCCAAGAGACCCAGTACTTC. The J gene is TRBJ2-5, the V gene TRBV28; D might be TRBD1 (6 bases). V lost 6 bases and J 1 base, leaving 15 bases between the germline ends. Germline loops: CDR1 MDHEN, CDR2 SYDVKM. This CDR3 is built from 15 residues.

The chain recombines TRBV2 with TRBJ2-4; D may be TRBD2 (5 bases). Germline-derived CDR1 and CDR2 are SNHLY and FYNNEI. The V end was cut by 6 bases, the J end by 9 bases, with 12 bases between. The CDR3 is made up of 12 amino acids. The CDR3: CASSADYGIQYF. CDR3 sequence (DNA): TGTGCCAGCAGCGCCGACTACGGCATTCAGTACTTC.

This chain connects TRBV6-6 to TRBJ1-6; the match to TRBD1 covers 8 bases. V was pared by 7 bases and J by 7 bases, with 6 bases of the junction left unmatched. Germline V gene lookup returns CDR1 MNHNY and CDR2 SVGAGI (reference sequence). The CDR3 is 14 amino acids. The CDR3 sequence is CASKLTGENSPLHF. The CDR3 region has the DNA TGTGCCAGCAAACTGACAGGGGAAAATTCACCCCTCCACTTT.

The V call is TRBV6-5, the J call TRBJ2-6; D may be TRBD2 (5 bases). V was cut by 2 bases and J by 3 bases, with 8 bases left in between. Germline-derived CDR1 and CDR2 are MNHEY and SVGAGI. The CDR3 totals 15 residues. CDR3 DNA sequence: TGTGCCAGCAGTTACGGGAGAGTTGGGGCCAACGTCCTGACTTTC. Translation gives CASSYGRVGANVLTF.

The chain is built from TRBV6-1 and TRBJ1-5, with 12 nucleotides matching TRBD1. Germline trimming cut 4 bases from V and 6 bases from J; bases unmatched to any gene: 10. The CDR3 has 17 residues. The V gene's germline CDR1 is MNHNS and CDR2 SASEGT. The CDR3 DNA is TGTGCCAGCAGTGTGCAACCGGGACAGGGGGCAGGTCAGCCCCAGCATTTT. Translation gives CASSVQPGQGAGQPQHF.

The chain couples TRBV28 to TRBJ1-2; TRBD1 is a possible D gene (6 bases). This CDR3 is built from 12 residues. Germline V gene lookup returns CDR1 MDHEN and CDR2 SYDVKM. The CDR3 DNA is TGTGCAGCGAGGGGGGGGGTCTATGGCTACACCTTC. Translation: CAARGGVYGYTF.

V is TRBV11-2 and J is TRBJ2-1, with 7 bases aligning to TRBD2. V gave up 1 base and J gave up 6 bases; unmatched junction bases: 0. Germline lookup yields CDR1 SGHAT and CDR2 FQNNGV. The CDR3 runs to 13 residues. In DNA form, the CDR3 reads TGTGCCAGCAGCTTAGGACTAGCCAATGAGCAGTTCTTC. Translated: CASSLGLANEQFF.

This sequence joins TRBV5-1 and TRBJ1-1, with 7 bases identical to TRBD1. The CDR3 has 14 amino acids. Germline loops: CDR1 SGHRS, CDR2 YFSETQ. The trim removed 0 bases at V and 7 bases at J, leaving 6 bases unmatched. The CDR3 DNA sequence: TGCGCCAGCAGCTTGGGTACAGGGGAAGTTGAAGCTTTCTTT. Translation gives CASSLGTGEVEAFF.

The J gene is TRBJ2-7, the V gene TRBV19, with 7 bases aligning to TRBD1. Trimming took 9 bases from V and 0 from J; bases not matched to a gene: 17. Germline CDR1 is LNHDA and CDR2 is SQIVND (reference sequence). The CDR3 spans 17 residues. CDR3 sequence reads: CARTRQGRTISSYEQYF. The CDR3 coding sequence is TGTGCCAGAACTAGACAGGGCCGAACAATAAGCTCCTACGAGCAGTACTTC.

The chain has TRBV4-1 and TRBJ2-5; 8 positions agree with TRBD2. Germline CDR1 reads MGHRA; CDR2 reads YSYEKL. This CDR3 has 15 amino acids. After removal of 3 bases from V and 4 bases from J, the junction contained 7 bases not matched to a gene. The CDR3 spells CASSHGRGDGETQYF. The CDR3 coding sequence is TGCGCCAGCAGCCACGGGCGGGGGGATGGAGAGACCCAGTACTTC.

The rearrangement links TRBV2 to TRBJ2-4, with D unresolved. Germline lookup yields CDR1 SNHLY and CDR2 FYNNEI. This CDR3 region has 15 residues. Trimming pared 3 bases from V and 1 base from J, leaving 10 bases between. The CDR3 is CASSDGGLAKNIQYF. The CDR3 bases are TGTGCCAGCAGTGATGGTGGCCTGGCCAAAAACATTCAGTACTTC.

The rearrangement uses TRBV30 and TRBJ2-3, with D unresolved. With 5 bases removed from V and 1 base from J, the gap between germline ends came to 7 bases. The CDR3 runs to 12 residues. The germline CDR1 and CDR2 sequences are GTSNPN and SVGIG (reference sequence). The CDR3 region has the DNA TGTGCCTGGGGCGGAGGCACAGATACGCAGTATTTT. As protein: CAWGGGTDTQYF.

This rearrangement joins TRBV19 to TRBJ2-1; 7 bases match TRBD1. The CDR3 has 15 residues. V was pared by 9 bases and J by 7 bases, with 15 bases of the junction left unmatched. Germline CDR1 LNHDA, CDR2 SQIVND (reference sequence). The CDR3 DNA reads TGTGCCAGCTCTTTCCAGGGGGTCGGTAGGAATGAGCAGTTCTTC. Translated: CASSFQGVGRNEQFF.

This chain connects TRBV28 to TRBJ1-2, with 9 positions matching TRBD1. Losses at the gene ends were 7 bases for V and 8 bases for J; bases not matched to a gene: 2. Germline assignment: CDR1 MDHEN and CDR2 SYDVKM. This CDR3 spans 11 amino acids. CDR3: CASIGTGGYTF. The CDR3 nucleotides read TGTGCCAGCATCGGGACAGGGGGCTACACCTTC.

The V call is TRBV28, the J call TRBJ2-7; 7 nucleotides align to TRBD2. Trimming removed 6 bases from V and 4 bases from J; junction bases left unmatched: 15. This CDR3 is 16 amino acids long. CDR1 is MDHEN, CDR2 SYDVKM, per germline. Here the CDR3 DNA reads TGTGCCAGCAGGGCCACCCCCGGGGAGGGCAGGTACGAGCAGTACTTC. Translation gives CASRATPGEGRYEQYF. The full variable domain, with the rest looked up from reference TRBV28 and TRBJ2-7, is DVKVTQSSRYLVKRTGEKVFLECVQDMDHENMFWYRQDPGLGLRLIYFSYDVKMKEKGDIPEGYSVSREKKERFSLILESASTNQTSMYLCASRATPGEGRYEQYFGPGTRLTVT.

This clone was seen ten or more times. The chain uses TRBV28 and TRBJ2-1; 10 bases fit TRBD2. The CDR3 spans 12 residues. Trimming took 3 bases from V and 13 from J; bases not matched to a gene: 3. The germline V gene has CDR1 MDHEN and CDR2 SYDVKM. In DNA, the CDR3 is TGTGCCAGCAGTTTTGGACTAGCGGAACAGTTCTTC. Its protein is CASSFGLAEQFF.

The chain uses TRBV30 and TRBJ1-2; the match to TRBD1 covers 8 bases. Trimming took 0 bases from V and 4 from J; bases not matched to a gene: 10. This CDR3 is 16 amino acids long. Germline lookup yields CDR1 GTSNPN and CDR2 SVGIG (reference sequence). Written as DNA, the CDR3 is TGTGCCTGGAGTGTAAGGGGACAGGTGGTACTCTATGGCTACACCTTC. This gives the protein CAWSVRGQVVLYGYTF.

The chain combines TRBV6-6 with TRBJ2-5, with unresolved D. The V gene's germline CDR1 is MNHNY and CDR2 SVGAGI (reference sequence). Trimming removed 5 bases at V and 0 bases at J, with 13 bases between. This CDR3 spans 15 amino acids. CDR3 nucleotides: TGTGCCAGCAGTCCCTATTCCGCGTACCAAGAGACCCAGTACTTC. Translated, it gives CASSPYSAYQETQYF.

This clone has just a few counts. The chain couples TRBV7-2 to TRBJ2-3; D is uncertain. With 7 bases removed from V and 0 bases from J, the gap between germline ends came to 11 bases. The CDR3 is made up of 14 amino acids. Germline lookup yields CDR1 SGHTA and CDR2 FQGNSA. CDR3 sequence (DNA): TGTGCCAGCACGCCAGTCCCAAGCACAGATACGCAGTATTTT. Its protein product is CASTPVPSTDTQYF.

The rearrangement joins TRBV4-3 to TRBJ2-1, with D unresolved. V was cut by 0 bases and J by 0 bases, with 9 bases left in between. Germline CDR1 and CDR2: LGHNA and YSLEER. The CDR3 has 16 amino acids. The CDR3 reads CASSQDPSVSYNEQFF. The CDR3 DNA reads TGCGCCAGCAGCCAAGATCCCTCCGTCTCCTACAATGAGCAGTTCTTC.

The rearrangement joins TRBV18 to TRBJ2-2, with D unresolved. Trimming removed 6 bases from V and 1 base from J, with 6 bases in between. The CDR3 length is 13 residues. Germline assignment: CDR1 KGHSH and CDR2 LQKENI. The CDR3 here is CASSRQNTGELFF. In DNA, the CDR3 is TGTGCCAGCTCCCGCCAGAACACCGGGGAGCTGTTTTTT.

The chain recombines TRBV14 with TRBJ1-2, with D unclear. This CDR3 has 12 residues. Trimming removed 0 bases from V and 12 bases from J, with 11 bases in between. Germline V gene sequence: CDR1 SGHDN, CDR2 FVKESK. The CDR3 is CASSQDRRRHTF. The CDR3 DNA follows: TGTGCCAGCAGCCAAGACAGGAGACGCCACACCTTC.

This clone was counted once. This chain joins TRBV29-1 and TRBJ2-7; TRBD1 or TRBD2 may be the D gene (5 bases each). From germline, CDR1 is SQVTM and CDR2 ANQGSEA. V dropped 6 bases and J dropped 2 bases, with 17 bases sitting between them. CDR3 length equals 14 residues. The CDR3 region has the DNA TGCAGCGTACCCGGGACCCAGGGCCCCTACGAGCAGTACTTC. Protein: CSVPGTQGPYEQYF.

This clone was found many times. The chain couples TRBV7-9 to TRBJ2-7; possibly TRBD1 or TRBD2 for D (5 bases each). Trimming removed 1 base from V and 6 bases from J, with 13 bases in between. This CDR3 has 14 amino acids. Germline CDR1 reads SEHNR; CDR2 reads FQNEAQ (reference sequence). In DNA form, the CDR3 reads TGTGCCAGCAGCTTAGGAGGGTCAGGGAGCGAGCAGTACTTC. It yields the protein CASSLGGSGSEQYF.

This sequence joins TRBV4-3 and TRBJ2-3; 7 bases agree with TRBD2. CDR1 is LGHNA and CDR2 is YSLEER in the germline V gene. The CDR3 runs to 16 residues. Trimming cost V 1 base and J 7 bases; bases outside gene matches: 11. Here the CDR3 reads CASSQGKAQGGNTQYF. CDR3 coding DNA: TGCGCCAGCAGCCAAGGGAAGGCGCAGGGAGGGAATACGCAGTATTTT.

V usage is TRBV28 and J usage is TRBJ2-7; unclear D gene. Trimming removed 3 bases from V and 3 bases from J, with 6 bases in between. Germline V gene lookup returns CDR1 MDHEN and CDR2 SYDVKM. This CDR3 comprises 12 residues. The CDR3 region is CASSLMLYEQYF. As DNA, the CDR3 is TGTGCCAGCAGTTTGATGCTCTACGAGCAGTACTTC. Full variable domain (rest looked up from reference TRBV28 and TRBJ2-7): DVKVTQSSRYLVKRTGEKVFLECVQDMDHENMFWYRQDPGLGLRLIYFSYDVKMKEKGDIPEGYSVSREKKERFSLILESASTNQTSMYLCASSLMLYEQYFGPGTRLTVT.